This T cell receptor beta chain stems from a study of T cell responses to AZD1222 COVID-19 vaccine. Regarding this clone: Its target is not known.

Repertoires were generated with immunoSEQ multiplex PCR, while TCRdb's copy carries only in-frame clones and drops some. Of some 56,000 clones detected, 70% to 90% appear once; the ten largest clones hold less than 15%. Study-level results: Variant regions that are unmutated are reportedly the target of nearly half of spike-specific TCRs. Among the donors, most were white British and more were female, and clonal diversity was possibly underestimated.

This sequence originates from an adult in good health. The sequencing here drew on peripheral blood, taken on day 0 of AZD1222 vaccination.

The CDR3 DNA sequence: TGTGCCAGCAGCTACCATGGGACTGAAGCTTTCTTT. This translates into CASSYHGTEAFF. This rearrangement joins TRBV7-8 to TRBJ1-1, with unresolved D. V was cut by 4 bases and J by 5 bases, with 8 bases left in between. The CDR3 covers 12 residues. From germline, CDR1 is SGHVS and CDR2 FQNEAQ.